The clone carrying this TCR beta chain was counted ten times or more. No antigen is known for it. The read falls 3 residues short of the CDR3 end, and the missing part is taken from the germline J gene. This sample was taken from a study of T cell clonality in common variable immunodeficiency. Study conclusions and caveats: CVID subjects shared fewer TCRbeta clones than healthy controls did.

CDR3 length: 11 residues. Between the trimmed V and J ends, which lost 2 bases and 6 bases, there was a span of 5 bases. CDR1 and CDR2 from the germline V gene are DFQATT and SNEGSKA (reference sequence). CVID and control samples used equivalent genomic DNA input. The method was immunoSEQ multiplex PCR; TCRdb's version includes in-frame clones alone and lacks a portion of them. The sample yields about 52,000 clones, without any singletons. The gene calls are TRBV20-1 and TRBJ2-1; D is undetermined. The sequenced material came from peripheral blood mononuclear cells. The clonotype comes from a person aged 18-69 years in good health. CDR3 sequence reads: CSARPSNEQFF. Incomplete CDR3 DNA: TGCAGTGCTAGACCCTCCAATGAG.